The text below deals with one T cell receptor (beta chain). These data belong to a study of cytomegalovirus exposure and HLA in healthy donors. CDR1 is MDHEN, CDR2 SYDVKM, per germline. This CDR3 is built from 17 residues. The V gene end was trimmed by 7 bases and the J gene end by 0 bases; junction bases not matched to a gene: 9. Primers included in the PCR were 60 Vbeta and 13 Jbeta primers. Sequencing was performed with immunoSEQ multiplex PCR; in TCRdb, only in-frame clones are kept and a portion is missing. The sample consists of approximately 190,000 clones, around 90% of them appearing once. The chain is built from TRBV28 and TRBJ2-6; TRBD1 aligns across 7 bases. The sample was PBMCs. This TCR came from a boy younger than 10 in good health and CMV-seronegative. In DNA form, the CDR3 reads TGTGCCAGCAAGGGTGGGACAGACTACTCTGGGGCCAACGTCCTGACTTTC. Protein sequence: CASKGGTDYSGANVLTF.